A selection of T cell receptor beta chains follows, all from one sample in a study of OX40 agonist ivuxolimab in advanced cancers. Clones were read by immunoSEQ multiplex PCR, and TCRdb kept only the in-frame ones, dropping some. The repertoire holds 65,000 to 95,000 clones, with around nine tenths as singletons. The specimen was CD4+ or CD8+ T cells sorted from blood, collected in a trial of the OX40 agonist ivuxolimab. These receptors were taken from an adult with an advanced solid tumor such as melanoma, head and neck, liver or kidney cancer. The CDR3 runs from the conserved cysteine through the conserved F or W. A D gene is named only where the DNA matches it firmly. Rows give clone size only sometimes, using once, few, many, or a class for an expanded clone.

v_gene	len	d_gene	j_gene	abundance	CDR3aa	CDR3nt
TRBV29-1	13	-	TRBJ2-7	-	CSAGVGPQAEQYF	TGCAGCGCCGGGGTGGGACCCCAGGCCGAGCAGTACTTC
TRBV7-8	12	-	TRBJ1-5	-	CASSLQGQPQHF	TGTGCCAGCAGCCTACAGGGCCAGCCCCAGCATTTT
TRBV19	16	TRBD1	TRBJ2-3	-	CASSAGTGVLADTQYF	TGTGCCAGTAGTGCCGGGACAGGGGTATTGGCAGATACGCAGTATTTT
TRBV29-1	14	-	TRBJ2-1	-	CSVVVVTALNEQFF	TGCAGCGTTGTTGTGGTGACAGCCCTAAATGAGCAGTTCTTC
TRBV2	12	-	TRBJ2-7	-	CASKNRAYEQYF	TGTGCCAGCAAAAACAGGGCCTACGAGCAGTACTTC
TRBV2	14	TRBD1	TRBJ1-1	-	CASSRQGPNTEAFF	TGTGCCAGCAGTCGACAGGGTCCGAACACTGAAGCTTTCTTT
TRBV5-1	16	TRBD1	TRBJ1-2	-	CASSRETGAAGYGYTF	TGCGCCAGCAGCCGGGAGACAGGGGCAGCGGGCTATGGCTACACCTTC
TRBV6-1	10	-	TRBJ2-1	-	CASSDLVQFF	TGTGCCAGCAGTGACCTAGTTCAGTTCTTC
TRBV5-1	15	-	TRBJ1-1	-	CASRSPGLSNTEAFF	TGCGCCAGCAGGTCACCCGGACTGTCGAACACTGAAGCTTTCTTT
TRBV19	14	-	TRBJ2-7	once	CASTPPGATYEQYF	TGTGCCAGTACCCCCCCGGGGGCAACCTACGAGCAGTACTTC
TRBV6-1	14	TRBD1	TRBJ1-4	-	CASRLTGGGEKLFF	TGTGCCAGCAGATTGACAGGGGGAGGTGAAAAACTGTTTTTT
TRBV2	15	TRBD1	TRBJ2-7	-	CASSVTGTAAYEQYF	TGTGCCAGCAGCGTAACCGGGACAGCGGCTTACGAGCAGTACTTC
TRBV29-1	11	-	TRBJ1-1	-	CSGGEDDKAFF	TGCAGCGGCGGGGAAGACGACAAAGCTTTCTTT
TRBV5-1	13	-	TRBJ2-3	-	CASSRGSSDTQYF	TGCGCCAGCAGTCGTGGTAGTTCAGATACGCAGTATTTT
TRBV7-3	17	-	TRBJ2-1	-	CASSLKGGPKLNNEQFF	TGTGCCAGCAGCTTAAAGGGGGGTCCCAAATTAAACAATGAGCAGTTCTTC
TRBV7-2	16	TRBD1	TRBJ1-2	-	CASSLGQGKRLDGYTF	TGTGCCAGCAGCTTGGGACAGGGGAAGAGGTTGGATGGCTACACCTTC
TRBV5-1	13	-	TRBJ1-1	-	CASSFGVGTEAFF	TGCGCCTCCTCCTTCGGGGTTGGAACTGAAGCTTTCTTT
TRBV6-1	14	-	TRBJ2-1	-	CASRGGSSYNEQFF	TGTGCCAGCAGAGGGGGGAGCTCCTACAATGAGCAGTTCTTC
TRBV7-9	13	-	TRBJ2-3	-	CASSLMQEDTQYF	TGTGCCAGCAGCTTAATGCAGGAGGACACGCAGTATTTT
TRBV18	15	-	TRBJ1-1	-	CASSPPGLVGTEAFF	TGTGCCAGCTCACCACCAGGGCTCGTAGGGACTGAAGCTTTCTTT
TRBV28	10	-	TRBJ1-2	-	CASYLTSYTF	TGTGCCAGCTACCTTACTTCGTACACCTTC
TRBV5-4	16	-	TRBJ2-3	few	CASSPDGSARTDTQYF	TGTGCCAGCAGCCCTGATGGTAGCGCCCGCACAGATACGCAGTATTTT
TRBV6-1	14	-	TRBJ1-1	-	CASSRQVQNTEAFF	TGTGCCAGCAGCCGACAGGTTCAGAACACTGAAGCTTTCTTT
TRBV5-1	16	-	TRBJ1-4	once	CASSLTGMSANEKLFF	TGCGCCAGCAGCTTGACAGGGATGTCGGCTAATGAAAAACTGTTTTTT
TRBV2	13	-	TRBJ2-7	-	CASIRGGSYEQYF	TGTGCCAGCATCAGGGGAGGGTCCTACGAGCAGTACTTC
TRBV18	15	TRBD1	TRBJ1-2	-	CASSPYSGQGNGYTF	TGTGCCAGCTCACCCTACTCGGGACAGGGCAATGGCTACACCTTC
TRBV5-4	14	TRBD2	TRBJ2-7	-	CASSWDREAYEQYF	TGTGCCAGCAGCTGGGACCGGGAGGCGTACGAGCAGTACTTC
TRBV5-4	16	TRBD1	TRBJ2-1	-	CASSFPQTGGGNEQFF	TGTGCCAGCAGCTTCCCTCAGACAGGGGGAGGCAATGAGCAGTTCTTC
TRBV9	15	-	TRBJ2-7	-	CASSVGVGFSYEQYF	TGTGCCAGCAGCGTAGGCGTGGGGTTCTCCTACGAGCAGTACTTC
TRBV25-1	14	-	TRBJ1-3	-	CASRDDRGGDTIYF	TGTGCCAGCAGAGACGATAGGGGGGGAGACACCATATATTTT
TRBV7-9	15	TRBD1	TRBJ1-6	-	CASSAGQGIYSPLHF	TGTGCCAGCAGCGCAGGACAGGGGATATATTCACCCCTCCACTTT
TRBV6-1	12	-	TRBJ1-2	-	CASSQGNYGYTF	TGTGCCAGCAGCCAGGGGAACTATGGCTACACCTTC
TRBV2	16	TRBD1	TRBJ2-5	once	CASSPTVSLAGGTQYF	TGTGCCAGCAGTCCTACAGTCAGTCTGGCAGGGGGGACCCAGTACTTC
TRBV7-9	12	-	TRBJ1-2	-	CASSAQRDGYTF	TGTGCCAGCAGCGCCCAAAGAGATGGCTACACCTTC
TRBV5-1	17	-	TRBJ2-3	-	CASSLLRTSGVTDTQYF	TGCGCCAGCAGCTTGCTCCGAACTAGTGGGGTGACAGATACGCAGTATTTT
TRBV6-5	14	-	TRBJ1-3	-	CASRTGGRLHTIYF	TGTGCCAGCAGAACAGGCGGGCGTCTGCACACCATATATTTT
TRBV5-1	13	-	TRBJ1-2	-	CASSLAIRDGYTF	TGCGCCAGCAGCTTGGCAATTAGGGACGGCTACACCTTC
TRBV4-3	20	TRBD2	TRBJ2-1	-	CASSQDRGLAGTYSYNEQFF	TGCGCCAGCAGCCAAGATAGGGGGCTAGCGGGAACTTACTCCTACAATGAGCAGTTCTTC
TRBV6-5	13	TRBD1	TRBJ2-1	-	CASKRTGAGEQFF	TGTGCCAGCAAGAGGACAGGGGCGGGTGAGCAGTTCTTC
TRBV5-4	13	-	TRBJ1-3	once	CASSESPGNTIYF	TGTGCCAGCAGCGAGAGCCCGGGGAACACCATATATTTT
TRBV7-8	14	-	TRBJ2-2	-	CASSLRGNTGELFF	TGTGCCAGCAGCTTAAGGGGAAACACCGGGGAGCTGTTTTTT
TRBV6-1	15	TRBD2	TRBJ2-3	-	CASSGTSGGADTQYF	TGTGCCAGCAGTGGGACTAGCGGGGGGGCAGATACGCAGTATTTT
TRBV5-1	14	-	TRBJ2-3	once	CASSPLGDTDTQYF	TGCGCCAGCAGCCCCCTTGGCGACACAGATACGCAGTATTTT
TRBV10-3	14	-	TRBJ1-1	-	CATSFEGGNTEAFF	TGTGCCACCTCTTTCGAGGGCGGTAACACTGAAGCTTTCTTT
TRBV19	14	TRBD1	TRBJ2-4	-	CASSISGGENIQYF	TGTGCCAGTAGTATTTCAGGGGGCGAAAACATTCAGTACTTC
TRBV7-9	10	-	TRBJ1-2	-	CASSPYGYTF	TGTGCCAGCAGCCCCTATGGCTACACCTTC
TRBV19	16	TRBD1	TRBJ1-1	once	CASSIDRGRGPPEAFF	TGTGCCAGTAGTATAGACAGGGGGCGCGGACCTCCTGAAGCTTTCTTT
TRBV7-3	13	-	TRBJ2-1	-	CASSSSPGNEQFF	TGTGCCAGCAGCTCCTCGCCGGGAAATGAGCAGTTCTTC
TRBV5-1	17	TRBD2	TRBJ2-5	-	CASSLGLAGGNQETQYF	TGCGCCAGCAGCTTGGGGCTAGCGGGGGGAAACCAAGAGACCCAGTACTTC
TRBV6-1	14	-	TRBJ1-2	-	CASSAQGANYGYTF	TGTGCCAGCAGCGCACAGGGAGCTAACTATGGCTACACCTTC
TRBV29-1	13	TRBD1	TRBJ1-2	-	CSALTGGGYGYTF	TGCAGCGCTTTGACAGGGGGCGGCTATGGCTACACCTTC
TRBV18	16	-	TRBJ2-2	-	CASSDRWTTNTGELFF	TGTGCCAGCTCAGATCGGTGGACTACGAACACCGGGGAGCTGTTTTTT
TRBV6-5	15	-	TRBJ2-2	-	CATTGRTDGTGELFF	TGTGCCACCACGGGAAGGACAGATGGGACCGGGGAGCTGTTTTTT
TRBV27	15	TRBD2	TRBJ2-4	-	CASSLGPGGKNIQYF	TGTGCCAGCAGTTTAGGCCCGGGGGGCAAAAACATTCAGTACTTC
TRBV2	17	TRBD1	TRBJ2-1	-	CASRLYKGQGANNEQFF	TGTGCCAGCAGACTTTATAAAGGACAGGGGGCGAACAATGAGCAGTTCTTC
TRBV11-3	14	-	TRBJ2-1	-	CASSGTQPYNEQFF	TGTGCCAGCAGCGGGACACAGCCCTACAATGAGCAGTTCTTC
TRBV7-6	17	-	TRBJ2-1	-	CASSPRGQGSSYNEQFF	TGTGCCAGCAGCCCTCGGGGGCAGGGGAGCTCCTACAATGAGCAGTTCTTC
TRBV5-1	14	-	TRBJ1-4	-	CASSRTEENEKLFF	TGCGCCAGCAGCCGCACAGAGGAGAATGAAAAACTGTTTTTT